This TCR beta chain was observed in a study of blood T cells in healthy people across ages (dated by TCRdb to the mid-2010s). At the level of the whole study: In model experiments, template switching captured about one uniquely barcoded TCR beta cDNA molecule for every two T cells. To track age-related changes in TCR beta repertoire diversity, the study relied on deep sequencing normalized with unique cDNA molecular identifiers. To avoid experimental bias, donors of different ages were spread randomly across the sequencing lanes. Using the same blood draw, the study looked at two additional independent replicas of 1 million unique cDNA reads for two donors, one aged 18 to 30 and the other aged 80 or older. Four age groups were formed from the donors: young (average about 16 years), middle-aged (approximately 42), aged (around 68) and long-lived (less than 85).

Summary of the overall study and its limitations: There was a strong correlation between observed TCR beta diversity and the percentage of naive T cells measured by flow cytometry. Compared with the aged group, the long-lived group had more naive CD4+ T cells, fewer expanded clones and increased TCR diversity, suggesting age selection. Conclusive comparison of naive and antigen-experienced compartments was prevented by the profiling of bulk unsorted PBMCs. Observed TCR beta diversity per million T cells fell roughly linearly with age, and a significant reduction was already apparent by age around 40. The CMV infection status of donors was not known, potentially confounding age-related changes in expanded clonotypes. Estimates of total diversity from one million sequenced T cells were regarded as lower bounds and underestimates.

Systemically healthy Caucasian individuals from Russia, 39 in total and aged roughly 6 to 95 years, were included as donors. Around 9.8 milliliters of peripheral blood were collected from each donor into EDTA-treated Vacutainer tubes. Ficoll-Paque density-gradient centrifugation was used to isolate PBMCs, with at least 6 million per sample. Total RNA, at least 5 micrograms per sample, was extracted from PBMCs with Trizol reagent. Naive CD45RAhigh/CD27high T cell percentages were measured by flow cytometry on a PBMC aliquot from every donor. The protocol used for the library was 5' RACE. Sequenced on an Illumina HiSeq 2500. The second PCR ran for roughly 7 to 12 cycles and used a J-beta primer mix along with a sample-barcoded 5' primer. Each TCR beta cDNA molecule received a unique molecular identifier from a template-switch 5' adaptor carrying 12 random nucleotides. Each sample yielded at least 3 million CDR3-containing paired-end reads. First-strand cDNA synthesis was performed from all RNA using the Mint cDNA synthesis kit, with priming by a TRBC-specific oligonucleotide. Following uracil-DNA glycosylase treatment, a first 18-cycle PCR with universal primers M1SS and BC2_uni_R was performed on all cDNA. The paper's processing steps were these. Normalization of each sample was performed by random selection of 1 million high-quality reads, each carrying a distinct molecular identifier. Reads with shared molecular identifiers were discarded instead of being binned into consensus sequences. MiTCR, with a Q25 quality threshold and the strictest error-elimination algorithm, was used for CDR3 identification, clonotype clustering and error correction. A nonparametric unseen species model with Euler transformation was used to estimate a lower bound on total TCR beta diversity. Using fastp at Q25 and MiXCR, TCRdb reprocessed the public reads and kept productive beta chains. Every distinct CDR3 protein forms one entry, paired with its most common genes and DNA. TCRdb's processing, not the authors', yielded these V and J calls. The sample table holds 1,300,000 or so distinct CDR3 sequences, of which 55% to 75% were seen once. About 6.7% of the sample lies in the top ten.

After removal of 4 bases from V and 0 bases from J, the junction retains 5 bases not matched to a gene. According to the germline V gene, CDR1 reads SGHDT and CDR2 reads YYEEEE. The CDR3 runs 17 residues from the cysteine to the phenylalanine. Only the CDR3 DNA is retained, 51 bases long and in frame from the first base. Comments on this clonotype: Its antigen target is currently unknown. No much larger clone is present one base from it, and per-base qualities are unavailable.

Sequencing was carried out using blood. The TCR sequence derives from a man aged 18 to 29 in good health. The sequence joins TRBV5-6 to TRBJ1-5; TRBD1 fits 12 bases in the junction. CDR3 loop: CASSTGTGGYSNQPQHF. The DNA sequence is as follows: TGTGCCAGCAGCACCGGGACAGGGGGCTATAGCAATCAGCCCCAGCATTTT.